This passage covers 2 T cell receptor beta chains from one sample sequenced in a study of cytomegalovirus exposure and HLA in healthy donors. PCR was performed using 60 Vbeta and 13 Jbeta primers. Measured with immunoSEQ multiplex PCR; TCRdb has only the in-frame clones, and not every one. There are roughly 100,000 clones in the sample; around two thirds occur only once, and less than 4.5% lies in the top ten. The sequenced sample consisted of PBMCs. The receptors here all came from a man between 25 and 39 years old in good health and CMV-seropositive.

CDR3 residues: CASSVSDSAYEQYF. CDR3 sequence (DNA): TGTGCCAGCAGCGTCTCGGACAGCGCCTACGAGCAGTACTTC. The chain recombines TRBV9 with TRBJ2-7; maybe TRBD1 (6 bases). The CDR3 runs to 14 residues. Looked up from germline, CDR1 is SGDLS and CDR2 is YYNGEE. V lost 2 bases and J lost 2, with 11 bases in between.

This chain connects TRBV6-6 to TRBJ1-5; 9 bases agree with TRBD1. The CDR3 is 14 amino acids. Trimming cost V 10 bases and J 2 bases; bases outside gene matches: 6. Germline values: CDR1 MNHNY, CDR2 SVGAGI (reference sequence). In nucleotides, the CDR3 is TGTGCCACGGGTAGGACAGGGGGCAATCAGCCCCAGCATTTT. It codes for CATGRTGGNQPQHF.